A selection of T cell receptor beta chains follows, all from one sample in a study of post-analysis software for immune sequencing data. TCRdb analysed the PCR reads with MiXCR anew, one entry per CDR3 protein. Here the sample spans about 400,000 distinct CDR3 sequences, less than 35% being singletons. Material: blood. The receptors were sampled from a girl between 10 and 17 years old with multiple sclerosis. The CDR3 runs from the conserved cysteine through the conserved F or W. Fields, in order: clone size, J gene, D gene, V gene, CDR3 protein, CDR3 DNA. D genes are given only for firm matches. Expanded clones get a size class; other rows say once, few or many, or leave the size out.

clone_size: -
j_call: TRBJ2-5
d_call: -
v_call: TRBV3-1
cdr3_aa: CASSQEPIYRIQETQYF
cdr3_nt: TGTGCCAGCAGCCAAGAACCGATTTACAGGATCCAAGAGACCCAGTACTTC

clone_size: few
j_call: TRBJ2-1
d_call: TRBD1
v_call: TRBV7-9
cdr3_aa: CASSTGQVRDEQFF
cdr3_nt: TGTGCCAGCAGCACCGGACAGGTTCGGGATGAGCAGTTCTTC

clone_size: -
j_call: TRBJ2-2
d_call: -
v_call: TRBV6-5
cdr3_aa: CASSYGRNTGELFF
cdr3_nt: TGTGCCAGCAGTTACGGGAGAAACACCGGGGAGCTGTTTTTT

clone_size: -
j_call: TRBJ1-6
d_call: TRBD1
v_call: TRBV6-6
cdr3_aa: CASSATGPRSPLHF
cdr3_nt: TGTGCCAGCAGCGCGACAGGGCCGAGATCACCCCTCCACTTT

clone_size: -
j_call: TRBJ2-1
d_call: TRBD2
v_call: TRBV11-2
cdr3_aa: CASRQLAGGTYNEQFF
cdr3_nt: TGTGCCAGCAGGCAATTAGCGGGGGGGACCTACAATGAGCAGTTCTTC

clone_size: -
j_call: TRBJ2-3
d_call: -
v_call: TRBV6-5
cdr3_aa: CASSYSKEWDSKYF
cdr3_nt: TGTGCCAGCAGTTACTCGAAAGAATGGGACTCGAAGTATTTT

clone_size: few
j_call: TRBJ2-7
d_call: -
v_call: TRBV5-1
cdr3_aa: CASSFLAPGSGKNEQYF
cdr3_nt: TGCGCCAGCAGCTTTCTGGCCCCAGGATCAGGGAAGAACGAGCAGTACTTC

clone_size: -
j_call: TRBJ2-4
d_call: -
v_call: TRBV29-1
cdr3_aa: CSVDTGIGIQYF
cdr3_nt: TGCAGCGTTGATACCGGGATTGGCATTCAGTACTTC

clone_size: -
j_call: TRBJ2-1
d_call: -
v_call: TRBV5-1
cdr3_aa: CASSSRDPLYNEQFF
cdr3_nt: TGCGCCAGCAGCTCCCGGGACCCACTATACAATGAGCAGTTCTTC

clone_size: few
j_call: TRBJ2-1
d_call: TRBD2
v_call: TRBV3-1
cdr3_aa: CASRETSDPSYNEQFF
cdr3_nt: TGTGCCAGCAGGGAAACTAGCGACCCCTCCTACAATGAGCAGTTCTTC

clone_size: few
j_call: TRBJ2-1
d_call: TRBD2
v_call: TRBV12-3/TRBV12-4
cdr3_aa: CASSPHGRGGSYNEQFF
cdr3_nt: TGTGCCAGCAGTCCCCATGGGCGGGGGGGCTCCTACAATGAGCAGTTCTTC

clone_size: few
j_call: TRBJ2-3
d_call: TRBD2
v_call: TRBV29-1
cdr3_aa: CSVDEGLVGTDTQYF
cdr3_nt: TGCAGCGTTGATGAGGGACTAGTCGGCACAGATACGCAGTATTTT